This TCR beta chain was identified in a study of blood T cell repertoires in COVID-19. Study background: COVID-19 samples, acute and convalescent, were from the United States, Italy and Spain.

Germline V gene data show CDR1 as SGHRS and CDR2 as YFSETQ. The CDR3 length is 14 residues. In the authors' workflow: Using reference gene primer amplification, nucleated cell counts were estimated. Generated by immunoSEQ multiplex PCR, the TCRdb table keeps only in-frame clones and is missing some. V and J calls and clone size are those listed in that table; D and trimming were worked out from the DNA. The sample includes about 300,000 clones, roughly nine tenths of them seen just once. People in the exposed group encountered a COVID-19 case within 2 weeks before entering the study. Comments on this clone: The germline gene is not matched at one end of the junction; a read error may be the cause.

The sequence came from a woman aged 50 to 60 who had been exposed to COVID-19. Material for sequencing was PBMCs or T cells enriched from blood (not recorded which). This sequence joins TRBV5-1 and TRBJ1-5; 9 nucleotides agree with TRBD1. CDR3 bases: TGCGCCAGCAGTTTGGGACAGGGTGATCAGCCCCAGCATTTT. Protein: CASSLGQGDQPQHF.